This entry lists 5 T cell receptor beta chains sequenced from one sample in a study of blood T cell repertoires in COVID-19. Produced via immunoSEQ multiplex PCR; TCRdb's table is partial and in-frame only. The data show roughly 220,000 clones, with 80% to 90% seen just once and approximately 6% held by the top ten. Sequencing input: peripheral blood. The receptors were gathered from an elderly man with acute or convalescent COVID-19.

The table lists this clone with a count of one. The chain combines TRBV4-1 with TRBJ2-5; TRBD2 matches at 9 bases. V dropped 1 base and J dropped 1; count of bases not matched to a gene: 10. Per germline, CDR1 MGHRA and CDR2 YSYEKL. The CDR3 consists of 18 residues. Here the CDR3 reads CASSQGRGLTSGQETQYF. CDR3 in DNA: TGCGCCAGCAGCCAAGGCCGGGGACTGACTAGCGGCCAAGAGACCCAGTACTTC.

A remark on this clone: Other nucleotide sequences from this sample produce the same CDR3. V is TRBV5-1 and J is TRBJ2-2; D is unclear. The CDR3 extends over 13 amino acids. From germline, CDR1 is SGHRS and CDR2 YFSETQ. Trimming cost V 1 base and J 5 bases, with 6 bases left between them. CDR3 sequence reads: CASSLTETGELFF. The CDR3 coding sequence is TGCGCCAGCAGCTTGACAGAGACCGGGGAGCTGTTTTTT.

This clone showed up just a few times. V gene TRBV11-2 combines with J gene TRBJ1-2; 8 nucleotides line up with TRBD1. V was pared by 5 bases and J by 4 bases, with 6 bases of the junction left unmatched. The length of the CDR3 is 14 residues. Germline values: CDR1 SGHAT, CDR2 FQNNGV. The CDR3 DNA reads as TGTGCCAGCAGCCCTTCGACAGGGGCCTATGGCTACACCTTC. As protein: CASSPSTGAYGYTF.

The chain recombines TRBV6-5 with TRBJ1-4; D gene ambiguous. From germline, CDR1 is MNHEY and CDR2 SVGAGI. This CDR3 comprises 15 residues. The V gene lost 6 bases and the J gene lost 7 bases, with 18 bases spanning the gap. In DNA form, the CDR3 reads TGTGCCAGCAGGCGAGGAGACTGGTCGGCTGAAAAACTGTTTTTT. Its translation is CASRRGDWSAEKLFF.

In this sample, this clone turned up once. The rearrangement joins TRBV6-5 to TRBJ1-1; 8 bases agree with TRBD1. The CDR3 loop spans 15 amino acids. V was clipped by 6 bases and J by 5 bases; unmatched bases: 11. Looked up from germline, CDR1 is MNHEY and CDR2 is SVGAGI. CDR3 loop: CASSLIQGVETEAFF. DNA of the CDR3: TGTGCCAGCAGCCTCATACAGGGGGTGGAGACTGAAGCTTTCTTT.